Presented here are 5 T cell receptor beta chains from one specimen sequenced in a study of shared clonotypes between healthy human individuals. Libraries were prepared by immunoSEQ multiplex PCR; TCRdb keeps only in-frame clonotypes and omits some of them. The profile shows millions of clones, roughly 95% of them singletons. Positive CCR7 selection of CD45RO-negative cells yielded the naive CD8 cells, and terminally differentiated effector memory CD45RA+ cells were excluded. The sample taken for sequencing was naive CD8+ T cells sorted from blood. These receptors were taken from a young man in good health.

The table lists this clone with many counts. The chain couples TRBV28 to TRBJ1-3; D is unclear. The CDR3 is 16 amino acids. The V gene lost 3 bases and the J gene lost 0 bases, with 12 bases spanning the gap. Germline V lookup: CDR1 MDHEN, CDR2 SYDVKM. DNA for the CDR3: TGTGCCAGCAGTTTTAGGTGGTCTGGCTCTGGAAACACCATATATTTT. The encoded protein is CASSFRWSGSGNTIYF.

This chain joins TRBV14 and TRBJ2-4; D might be TRBD1 (5 bases). The CDR3 spans 13 residues. Germline V gene sequence: CDR1 SGHDN, CDR2 FVKESK. V was clipped by 5 bases and J by 9 bases, with 14 bases between them. CDR3 protein: CASSRAQGSIQYF. CDR3 sequence (DNA): TGTGCCAGCAGCAGAGCCCAGGGTTCCATTCAGTACTTC.

V gene TRBV27 combines with J gene TRBJ1-6; 7 nucleotides agree with TRBD1. The CDR3 consists of 14 residues. The germline V gene encodes CDR1 MNHEY and CDR2 SMNVEV (reference sequence). J was trimmed by 7 bases and V by 5 bases; bases with no gene match: 5. For the CDR3, the DNA is TGTGCCAGCAGTCAAGACAGGGCCAATTCACCCCTCCACTTT. This gives the protein CASSQDRANSPLHF.

The rearrangement uses TRBV27 and TRBJ2-7; D unresolved. This CDR3 spans 13 amino acids. Trimming shortened V by 3 bases and J by 3 bases, and 9 bases separated the two germline ends. Looked up from germline, CDR1 is MNHEY and CDR2 is SMNVEV (reference sequence). Here the CDR3 DNA reads TGTGCCAGCAGTTTCAGGATTAACTACGAGCAGTACTTC. As protein: CASSFRINYEQYF.

This chain links TRBV6-6 with TRBJ2-7, with 11 nucleotides matching TRBD2. CDR1 and CDR2 (germline): MNHNY, SVGAGI (reference sequence). After removal of 4 bases from V and 6 bases from J, the junction contained 11 bases not matched to a gene. The CDR3 is 16 amino acids. Here the CDR3 reads CASSLNPGLAVSEQYF. As DNA, the CDR3 is TGTGCCAGCAGTTTGAATCCGGGACTAGCGGTTTCCGAGCAGTACTTC.